This T cell receptor (beta chain) was recovered during a study of CD8+CD57+ T cells in acquired aplastic anemia. Study conclusions and caveats: Between patients and controls, CD8+ Simpson's diversity did not vary significantly. Patients and controls shared just under 30 CD8+ CDR3 sequences, highly expressed in patients.

This clonotype was recorded many times. What it binds is not known. After removal of 5 bases from V and 3 bases from J, the junction contained 9 bases not matched to a gene. The CDR3 length is 16 residues. Germline loops: CDR1 KGHDR, CDR2 SFDVKD. Genomic DNA constituted the template upon which TCR beta VDJ and CDR3 profiling was performed. TCRdb called the reads again in MiXCR, with one record for every CDR3 protein. Of about 180,000 distinct CDR3 sequences listed, approximately 46% are singletons. The receptor was isolated from a human donor in good health. The sequenced sample was sorted CD4+, CD8+, or CD8+CD57+ T cells (not recorded which) from PBMCs. The gene calls are TRBV24-1 and TRBJ2-3; 8 bases agree with TRBD1. The CDR3 region is CATSATGGSVTDTQYF. For the CDR3, the DNA is TGTGCCACCAGTGCCACAGGGGGTTCTGTAACAGATACGCAGTATTTT.